The present entry profiles one T cell receptor beta chain with its context. Clones were read by immunoSEQ multiplex PCR, and TCRdb kept only the in-frame ones, dropping some. Here the sample spans around 240,000 clones, around 80% being singletons. The data belong to a study of blood T cell repertoires in COVID-19. The CDR3 spans 15 residues. The junction had 6 bases not matched to a gene; V was cut back by 5 bases and J by 5 bases. Germline assignment: CDR1 SGHNT and CDR2 YENEEA. The source of this sequence is a woman aged 40 to 50 who had recovered from COVID-19. The sample comprised peripheral blood. The gene calls are TRBV11-3 and TRBJ2-5; 12 positions agree with TRBD2. CDR3 protein: CASSTTSGGWETQYF. The CDR3 region has the DNA TGTGCCAGCAGCACGACTAGCGGGGGCTGGGAGACCCAGTACTTC.